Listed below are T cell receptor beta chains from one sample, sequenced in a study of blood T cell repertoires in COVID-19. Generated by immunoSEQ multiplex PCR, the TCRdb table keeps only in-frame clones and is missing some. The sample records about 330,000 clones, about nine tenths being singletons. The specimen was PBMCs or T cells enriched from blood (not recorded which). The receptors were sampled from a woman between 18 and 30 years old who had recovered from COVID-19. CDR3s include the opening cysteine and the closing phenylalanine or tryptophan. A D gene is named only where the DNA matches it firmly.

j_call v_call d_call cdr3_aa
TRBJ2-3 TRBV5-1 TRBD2 CASSPGLAATDTQYF
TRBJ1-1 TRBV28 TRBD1 CASSPGTGVDRAFF
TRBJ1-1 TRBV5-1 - CASRPEGRVNTEAFF
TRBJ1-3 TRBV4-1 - CASSQGGRGSGNTIYF
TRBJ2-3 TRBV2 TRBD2 CASRGRLAGDTQYF
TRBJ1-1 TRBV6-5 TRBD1 CASSLIGQGVEAFF
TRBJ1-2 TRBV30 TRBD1 CAWILAPGQGEYGYTF
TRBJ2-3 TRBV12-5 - CASGLTVTDTQYF
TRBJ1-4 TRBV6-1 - CASSEESVRGHRMGKLFF
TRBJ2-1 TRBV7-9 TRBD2 CASSRGLAGEQGNEQFF
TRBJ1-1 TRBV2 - CASKDGAGDTEAFF
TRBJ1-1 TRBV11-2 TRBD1 CASNRAGGTEAFF
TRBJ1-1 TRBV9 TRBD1 CASSVAGTGGGEAFF
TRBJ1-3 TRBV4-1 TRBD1 CASSLEGASGGNTIYF
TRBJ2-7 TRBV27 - CASSSPRRGSYEQYF
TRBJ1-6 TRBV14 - CASSQHTGPAISPLHF
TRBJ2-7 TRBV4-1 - CASSQDTKTDPIYEQYF
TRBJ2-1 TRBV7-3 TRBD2 CASSLSLADYNEQFF
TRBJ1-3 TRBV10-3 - CAISEGSSGNTIYF
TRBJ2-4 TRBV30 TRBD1 CAWSDYRGAKNIQYF
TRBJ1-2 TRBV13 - CASSLSSRWPPLNNYGYTF
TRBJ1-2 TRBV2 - CASTGRGDGYGYTF
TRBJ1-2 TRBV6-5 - CASSPTVQDLYGYTF
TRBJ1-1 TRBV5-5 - CASSFFGGENTEAFF
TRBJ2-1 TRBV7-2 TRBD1 CASSRGQGAYNEQFF
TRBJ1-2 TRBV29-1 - CSVPDSTYGYTF
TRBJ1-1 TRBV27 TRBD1 CASSSTGENTEAFF
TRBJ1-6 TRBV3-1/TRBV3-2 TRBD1 CASSQRTGDVNSPLHF
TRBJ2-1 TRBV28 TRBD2 CASHLQRDPYNEQFF
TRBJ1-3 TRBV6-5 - CASLYAGNTIYF
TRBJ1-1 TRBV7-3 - CASSHRDGRNTEAFF
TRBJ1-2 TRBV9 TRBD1 CASSARTGGFYGYTF
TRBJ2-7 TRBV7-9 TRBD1 CASSSRQGASSYEQYF
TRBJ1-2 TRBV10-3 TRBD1 CAISVDRAYGYTF
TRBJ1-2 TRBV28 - CASSSLQGISYGYTF
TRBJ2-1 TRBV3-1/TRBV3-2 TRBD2 CASSQATGGSYNEQFF
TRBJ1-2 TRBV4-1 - CASSHPDSKNYGYTF
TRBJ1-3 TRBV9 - CASSAGVSGNTIYF